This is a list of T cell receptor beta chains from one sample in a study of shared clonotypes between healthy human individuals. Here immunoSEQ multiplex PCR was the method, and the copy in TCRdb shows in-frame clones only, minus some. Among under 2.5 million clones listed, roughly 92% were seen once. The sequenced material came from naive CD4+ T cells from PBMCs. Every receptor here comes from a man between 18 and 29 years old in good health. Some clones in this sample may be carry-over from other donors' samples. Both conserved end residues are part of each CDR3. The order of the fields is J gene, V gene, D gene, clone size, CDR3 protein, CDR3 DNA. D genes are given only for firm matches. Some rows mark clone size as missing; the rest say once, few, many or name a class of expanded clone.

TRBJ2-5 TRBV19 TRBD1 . CASRARQGGETQYF TGTGCCAGTAGAGCAAGACAGGGTGGGGAGACCCAGTACTTC
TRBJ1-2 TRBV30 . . CAWSLGRGAWGYTF TGTGCCTGGAGTTTAGGTAGAGGGGCCTGGGGCTACACCTTC
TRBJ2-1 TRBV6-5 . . CASSRDSAIEQFF TGTGCCAGCAGCCGAGATAGCGCGATTGAGCAGTTCTTC
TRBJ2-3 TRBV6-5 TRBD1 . CASSYTATGTNTQYF TGTGCCAGCAGTTATACAGCGACAGGGACAAATACGCAGTATTTT
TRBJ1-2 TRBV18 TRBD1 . CASSPGTGSGYTF TGTGCCAGCTCGCCCGGGACAGGGAGTGGCTACACCTTC
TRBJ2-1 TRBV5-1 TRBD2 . CASSLFLAGGREQFF TGCGCCAGCAGCTTGTTTCTAGCGGGAGGGCGGGAGCAGTTCTTC
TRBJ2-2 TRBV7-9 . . CASSLGTRDTGELFF TGTGCCAGCAGCTTAGGTACGAGAGACACCGGGGAGCTGTTTTTT
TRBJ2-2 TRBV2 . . CASSETSPRGELFF TGTGCCAGCAGTGAAACGTCCCCCCGGGGAGAGCTGTTTTTT
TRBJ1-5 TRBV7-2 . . CASSLKGDQPQHF TGTGCCAGCAGCTTGAAGGGGGATCAGCCCCAGCATTTT
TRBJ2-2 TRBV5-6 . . CASSLYASTGELFF TGTGCCAGCAGCTTGTATGCCTCCACCGGGGAGCTGTTTTTT
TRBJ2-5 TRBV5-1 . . CASSSGPQETQYF TGCGCCAGCAGCTCCGGGCCACAAGAGACCCAGTACTTC
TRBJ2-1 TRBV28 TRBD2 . CASSSAGGPIYEQFF TGTGCCAGCAGTTCGGCGGGAGGGCCAATCTATGAGCAGTTCTTC
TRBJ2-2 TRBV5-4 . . CASSLAGAPNTGELFF TGTGCCAGCAGCTTGGCCGGGGCGCCGAACACCGGGGAGCTGTTTTTT
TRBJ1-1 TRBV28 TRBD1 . CASRGDRDTEAFF TGTGCCAGCAGGGGTGACAGGGACACTGAAGCTTTCTTT
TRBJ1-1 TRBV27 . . CASSKQTTGMNTEAFF TGTGCCAGCAGTAAACAGACTACTGGGATGAACACTGAAGCTTTCTTT
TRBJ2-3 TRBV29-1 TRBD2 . CSVERLAASSTDTQYF TGCAGCGTTGAGCGACTAGCAGCCTCTAGCACAGATACGCAGTATTTT
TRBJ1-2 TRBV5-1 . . CASSINPDSSGGYGYTF TGCGCCAGCAGCATAAACCCCGACAGCTCCGGGGGCTATGGCTACACCTTC
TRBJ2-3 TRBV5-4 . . CASSLWGTDTQYF TGTGCCAGCAGCTTGTGGGGGACAGATACGCAGTATTTT
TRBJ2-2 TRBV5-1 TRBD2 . CASSLIGLAGANTGELFF TGCGCCAGCAGCTTGATCGGACTAGCGGGAGCTAACACCGGGGAGCTGTTTTTT
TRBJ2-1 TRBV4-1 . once CASSRLTVPLNEQFF TGCGCCAGCAGCCGGTTGACCGTCCCGTTGAATGAGCAGTTCTTC
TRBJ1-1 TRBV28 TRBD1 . CASSLTGQGGYTEAFF TGTGCCAGCAGTTTAACTGGACAGGGGGGGTACACTGAAGCTTTCTTT
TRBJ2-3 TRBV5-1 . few CASSLGAATDTQYF TGCGCCAGCAGCTTGGGGGCGGCCACAGATACGCAGTATTTT
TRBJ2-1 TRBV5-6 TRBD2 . CASRGRGRLADSYNEQFF TGTGCCAGCAGGGGGAGGGGGAGACTAGCGGACTCCTACAATGAGCAGTTCTTC
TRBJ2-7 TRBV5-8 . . CASSLAQGAYEQYF TGTGCCAGCAGCTTGGCTCAGGGAGCGTACGAGCAGTACTTC
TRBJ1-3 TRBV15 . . CATSSRGAGNTIYF TGTGCCACCAGCAGCAGGGGAGCGGGAAACACCATATATTTT
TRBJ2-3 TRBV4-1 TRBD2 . CASSPLAENTDTQYF TGCGCCAGCAGCCCACTAGCGGAGAACACAGATACGCAGTATTTT